Reported below is one T cell receptor (beta chain). This sample was taken from a study of OX40 agonist ivuxolimab in advanced cancers. At the level of the study: Patients' therapy was ivuxolimab, an antibody that acts as an agonist of OX40 (CD134).

The assay was immunoSEQ multiplex PCR, and TCRdb's table has in-frame clones only and misses some. The sample lists about 84,000 clones; approximately 95% were seen once. Samples of blood were obtained at baseline, on cycle 4 day 1, and on cycle 7 day 1. Trimming at V came to 6 bases and at J to 5 bases, leaving 5 bases not matched to a gene. CDR1 is SNHLY, CDR2 FYNNEI, per germline. CDR3 length: 15 amino acids. The V call is TRBV2, the J call TRBJ2-5; 14 nucleotides agree with TRBD2. The sample in question was CD4+ or CD8+ T cells sorted from blood, obtained in a trial of the OX40 agonist ivuxolimab. The source is an adult with an advanced solid tumor such as melanoma, head and neck, liver or kidney cancer. CDR3 sequence reads: CASRGLAGVSETQYF. The CDR3 DNA sequence: TGTGCCAGCAGGGGACTAGCGGGAGTGAGTGAGACCCAGTACTTC.